The rows below give T cell receptor beta chains drawn from one sample of a study of T cell repertoires in cytomegalovirus infection. These receptors lack a known antigen. TCRdb re-derived calls from the reads in MiXCR, one entry per CDR3 protein. The sample contains about 280,000 distinct CDR3 sequences, about 20% of which appear only once. This sample comprised cultured PBMCs, obtained from culture after CMV antigen stimulation. These receptors were collected from a human donor in good health (CMV status not recorded). Some clones in this sample may be carry-over from other donors' samples. Both conserved end residues are part of each CDR3. Expanded clones are given a class, and other clones once, few, many or no size at all.

v_call clone_size cdr3_aa
TRBV20-1 few CSADGTSGSLSSYNEQFF
TRBV19 - CASSIPRRDQPQHF
TRBV12-3/TRBV12-4 - CASSLSGASNQPQHF
TRBV7-8 few CASSSNRGDAQYF
TRBV7-9 few CASSLVFLWDSAFF
TRBV28 - CASSPQGGSEAFF
TRBV29-1 few CSVGRHVNTEAFF
TRBV7-9 - CASSLAVGGGRTNEQFF
TRBV10-2 - CASSDYAGILNQPQHF
TRBV11-2 - CASSLTQGTGETQYF
TRBV18 few CASSRRGRSSTDTQYF